This entry describes one TCR beta chain. Its cognate antigen is unknown. Read coverage stops 3 residues before the CDR3 terminus; the germline J gene supplies the remainder. The data originate from a study of T cell clonality in common variable immunodeficiency. Only in-frame clones appear in the TCRdb table, and some are missing; sequencing was by immunoSEQ multiplex PCR. The sample has about 43,000 clones, none seen only once. V gave up 2 bases and J gave up 7 bases, with 13 bases separating them. The CDR3 length is 14 residues. Germline V CDR1 and CDR2: SGHRS, YFSETQ. General study findings and limits: Shared TCRbeta clones were fewer between CVID subjects than controls. Fewer deletions and N-nucleotide insertions were reportedly seen in common variable immunodeficiency TCR beta sequences.

Sequenced sample: peripheral blood mononuclear cells. The sequence was obtained from a person aged 18-70 years in good health. The genes are TRBV5-1 and TRBJ2-1; TRBD2 might be the D (5 bases). The covered CDR3 bases are TGCGCCAGCAGCTTCGGGGTCGTAGAGAATGAG. Translated: CASSFGVVENE. In full, the CDR3 reads CASSFGVVENEQFF.